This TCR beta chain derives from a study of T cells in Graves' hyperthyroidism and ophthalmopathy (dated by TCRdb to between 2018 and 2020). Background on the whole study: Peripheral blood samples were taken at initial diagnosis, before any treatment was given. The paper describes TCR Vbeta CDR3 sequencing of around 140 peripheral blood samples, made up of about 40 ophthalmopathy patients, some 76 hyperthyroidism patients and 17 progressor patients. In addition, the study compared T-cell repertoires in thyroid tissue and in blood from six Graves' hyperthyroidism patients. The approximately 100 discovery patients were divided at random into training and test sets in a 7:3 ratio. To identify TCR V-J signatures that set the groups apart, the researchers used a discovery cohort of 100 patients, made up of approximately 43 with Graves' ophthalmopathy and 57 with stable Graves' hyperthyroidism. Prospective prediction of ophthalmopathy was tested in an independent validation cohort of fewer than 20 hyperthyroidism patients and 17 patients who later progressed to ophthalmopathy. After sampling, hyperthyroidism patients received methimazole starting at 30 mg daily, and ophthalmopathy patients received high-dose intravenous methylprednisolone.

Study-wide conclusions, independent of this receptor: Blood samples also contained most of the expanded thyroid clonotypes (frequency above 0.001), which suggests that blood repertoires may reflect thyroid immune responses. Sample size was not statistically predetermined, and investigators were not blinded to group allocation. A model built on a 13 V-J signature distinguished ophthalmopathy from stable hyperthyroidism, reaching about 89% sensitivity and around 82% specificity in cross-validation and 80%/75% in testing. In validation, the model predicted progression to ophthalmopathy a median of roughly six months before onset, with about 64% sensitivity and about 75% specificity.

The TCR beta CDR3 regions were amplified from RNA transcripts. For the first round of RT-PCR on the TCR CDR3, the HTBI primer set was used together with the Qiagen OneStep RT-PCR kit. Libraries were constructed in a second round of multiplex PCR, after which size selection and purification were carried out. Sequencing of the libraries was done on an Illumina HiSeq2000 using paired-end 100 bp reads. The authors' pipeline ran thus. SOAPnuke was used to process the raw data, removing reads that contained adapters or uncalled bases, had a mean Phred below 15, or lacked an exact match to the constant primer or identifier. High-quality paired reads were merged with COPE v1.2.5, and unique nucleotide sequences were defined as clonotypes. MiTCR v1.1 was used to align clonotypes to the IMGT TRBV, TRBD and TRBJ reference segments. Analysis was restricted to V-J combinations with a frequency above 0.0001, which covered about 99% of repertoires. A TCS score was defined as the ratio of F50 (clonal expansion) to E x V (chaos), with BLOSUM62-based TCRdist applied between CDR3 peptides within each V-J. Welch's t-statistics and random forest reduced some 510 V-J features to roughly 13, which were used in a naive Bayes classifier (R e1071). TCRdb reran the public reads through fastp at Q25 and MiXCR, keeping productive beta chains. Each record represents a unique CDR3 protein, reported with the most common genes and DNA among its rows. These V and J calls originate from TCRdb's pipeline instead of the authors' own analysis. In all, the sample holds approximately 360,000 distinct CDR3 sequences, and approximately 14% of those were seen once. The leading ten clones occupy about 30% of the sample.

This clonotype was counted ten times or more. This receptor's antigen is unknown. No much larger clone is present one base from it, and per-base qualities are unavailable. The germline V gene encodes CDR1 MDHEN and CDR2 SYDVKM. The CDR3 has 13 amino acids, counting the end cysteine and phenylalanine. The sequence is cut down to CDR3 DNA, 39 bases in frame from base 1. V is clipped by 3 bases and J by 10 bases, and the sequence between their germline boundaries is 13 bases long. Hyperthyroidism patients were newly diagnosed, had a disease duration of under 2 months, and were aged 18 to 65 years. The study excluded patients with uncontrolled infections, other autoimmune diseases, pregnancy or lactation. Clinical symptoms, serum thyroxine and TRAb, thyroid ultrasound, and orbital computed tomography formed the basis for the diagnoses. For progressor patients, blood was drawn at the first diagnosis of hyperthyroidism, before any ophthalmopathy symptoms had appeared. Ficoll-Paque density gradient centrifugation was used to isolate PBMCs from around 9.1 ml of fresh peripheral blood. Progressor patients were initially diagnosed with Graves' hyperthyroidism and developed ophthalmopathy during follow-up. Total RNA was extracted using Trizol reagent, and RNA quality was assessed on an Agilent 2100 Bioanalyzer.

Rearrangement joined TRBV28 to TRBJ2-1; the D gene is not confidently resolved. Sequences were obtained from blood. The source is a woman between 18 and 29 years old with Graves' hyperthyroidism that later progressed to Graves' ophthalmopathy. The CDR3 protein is CASSFSGGPEQFF. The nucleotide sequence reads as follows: TGTGCCAGCAGTTTCAGTGGCGGCCCGGAGCAGTTCTTC.